This entry features one T cell receptor (beta chain) sequence. The sample originates from a study of cytomegalovirus exposure and HLA in healthy donors. This table comes from immunoSEQ multiplex PCR, and its TCRdb copy is limited to in-frame clones, with some not included. The sample yields over 250,000 clones, approximately 86% seen once. Germline CDR1 reads KGHSH; CDR2 reads LQKENI. The CDR3 totals 15 residues. Trimming removed 2 bases at V and 1 base at J, with 11 bases between. The specimen was PBMCs. This TCR derives from a woman aged 18-30 years in good health and CMV-seronegative. The V call is TRBV18, the J call TRBJ1-1, with D possibly TRBD1 on 5 matching bases. CDR3 sequence: CASSPILGGNTEAFF. CDR3 coding DNA: TGTGCCAGCTCACCAATCCTCGGGGGGAACACTGAAGCTTTCTTT.